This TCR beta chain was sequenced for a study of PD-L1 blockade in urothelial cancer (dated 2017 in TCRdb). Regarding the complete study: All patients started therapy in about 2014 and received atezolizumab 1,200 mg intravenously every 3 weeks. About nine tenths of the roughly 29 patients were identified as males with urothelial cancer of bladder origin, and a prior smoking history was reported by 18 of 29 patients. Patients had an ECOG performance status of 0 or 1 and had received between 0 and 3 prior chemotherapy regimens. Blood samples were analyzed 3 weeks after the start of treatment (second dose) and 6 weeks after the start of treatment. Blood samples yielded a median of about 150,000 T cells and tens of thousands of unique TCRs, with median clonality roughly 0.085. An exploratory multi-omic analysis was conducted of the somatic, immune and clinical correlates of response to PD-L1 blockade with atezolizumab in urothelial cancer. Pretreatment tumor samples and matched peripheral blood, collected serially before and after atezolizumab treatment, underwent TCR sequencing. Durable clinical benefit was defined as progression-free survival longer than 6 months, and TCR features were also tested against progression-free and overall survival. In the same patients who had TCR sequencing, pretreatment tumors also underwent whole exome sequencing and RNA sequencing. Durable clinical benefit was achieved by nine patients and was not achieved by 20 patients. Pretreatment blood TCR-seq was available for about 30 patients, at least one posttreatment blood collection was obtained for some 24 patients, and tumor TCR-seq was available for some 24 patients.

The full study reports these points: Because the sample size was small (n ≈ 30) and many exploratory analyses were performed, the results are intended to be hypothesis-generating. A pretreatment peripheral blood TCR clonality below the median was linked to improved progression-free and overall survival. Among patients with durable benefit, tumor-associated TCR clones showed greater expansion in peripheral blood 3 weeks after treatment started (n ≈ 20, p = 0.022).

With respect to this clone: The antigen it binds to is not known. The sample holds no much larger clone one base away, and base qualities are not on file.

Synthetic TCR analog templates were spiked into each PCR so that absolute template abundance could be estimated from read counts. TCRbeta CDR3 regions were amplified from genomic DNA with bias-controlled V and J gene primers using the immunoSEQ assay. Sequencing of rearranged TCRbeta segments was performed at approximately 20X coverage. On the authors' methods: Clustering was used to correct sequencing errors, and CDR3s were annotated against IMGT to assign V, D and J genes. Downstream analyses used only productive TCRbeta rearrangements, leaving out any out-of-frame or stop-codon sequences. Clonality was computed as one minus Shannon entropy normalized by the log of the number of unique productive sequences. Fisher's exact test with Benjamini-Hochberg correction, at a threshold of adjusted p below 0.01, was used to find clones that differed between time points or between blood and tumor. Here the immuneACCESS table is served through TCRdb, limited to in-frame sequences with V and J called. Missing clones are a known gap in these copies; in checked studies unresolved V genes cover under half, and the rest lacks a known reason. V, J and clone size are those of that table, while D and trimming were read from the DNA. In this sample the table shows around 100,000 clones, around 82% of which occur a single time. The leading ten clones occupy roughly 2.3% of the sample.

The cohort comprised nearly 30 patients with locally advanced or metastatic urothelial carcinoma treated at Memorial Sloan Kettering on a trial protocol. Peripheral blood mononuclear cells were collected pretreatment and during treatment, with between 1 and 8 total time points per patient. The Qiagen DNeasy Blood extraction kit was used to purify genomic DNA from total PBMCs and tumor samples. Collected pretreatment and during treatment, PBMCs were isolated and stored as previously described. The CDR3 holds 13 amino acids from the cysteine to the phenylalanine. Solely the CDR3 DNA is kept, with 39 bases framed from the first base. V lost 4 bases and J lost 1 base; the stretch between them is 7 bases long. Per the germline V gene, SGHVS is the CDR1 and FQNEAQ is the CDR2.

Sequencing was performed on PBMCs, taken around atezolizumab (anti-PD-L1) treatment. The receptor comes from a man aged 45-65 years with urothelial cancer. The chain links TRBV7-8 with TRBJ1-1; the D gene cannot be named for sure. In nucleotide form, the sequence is TGTGCCAGCAGCTGGGCAGAGAACACTGAAGCTTTCTTT. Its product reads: CASSWAENTEAFF. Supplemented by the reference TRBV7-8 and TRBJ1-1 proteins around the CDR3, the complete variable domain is GAGVSQSPRYKVAKRGQDVALRCDPISGHVSLFWYQQALGQGPEFLTYFQNEAQLDKSGLPSDRFFAERPEGSVSTLKIQRTQQEDSAVYLCASSWAENTEAFFGQGTRLTVV.